This is a list of T cell receptor beta chains from one sample in a study of shared clonotypes between healthy human individuals. The method was immunoSEQ multiplex PCR; TCRdb's version includes in-frame clones alone and lacks a portion of them. This sample has around 1.9 million clones, with 90% to 95% found just once. Specimen: naive CD8+ T cells from PBMCs. Receptors originate from a man aged 18 to 30 in good health. Some clones in this sample may be carry-over from other donors' samples. Each CDR3 is given with its conserved first and last residue. Each record gives: J gene, V gene, clone size, D gene, CDR3 protein, CDR3 DNA. The D gene is left open where the match is weak. Some rows mark clone size as missing; the rest say once, few, many or name a class of expanded clone.

TRBJ2-7 TRBV7-8 - TRBD2 CASSLGSGGREQYF TGTGCCAGCAGCTTAGGTTCCGGGGGGAGGGAGCAGTACTTC
TRBJ2-7 TRBV16 once - CASSQSEPTYEQYF TGTGCCAGCAGCCAATCGGAACCGACCTACGAGCAGTACTTC
TRBJ2-2 TRBV7-8 - - CASSLAGPNTGELFF TGTGCCAGCAGCTTAGCGGGGCCGAACACCGGGGAGCTGTTTTTT
TRBJ1-1 TRBV28 - - CASSSPQYTEAFF TGTGCCAGCAGTTCTCCGCAATACACTGAAGCTTTCTTT
TRBJ1-4 TRBV29-1 - - CSAEQQGRNEKLFF TGCAGCGCCGAACAACAGGGACGGAATGAAAAACTGTTTTTT
TRBJ2-1 TRBV28 - TRBD2 CASNVAGGDEQFF TGTGCCAGCAATGTTGCCGGGGGGGATGAGCAGTTCTTC
TRBJ2-7 TRBV5-1 - TRBD1 CASSLEWWTGLNEQYF TGCGCCAGCAGCTTGGAATGGTGGACAGGGCTTAACGAGCAGTACTTC
TRBJ2-7 TRBV6-1 - TRBD1 CASRKGQASSYEQYF TGTGCCAGCAGAAAAGGACAGGCGAGCTCCTACGAGCAGTACTTC
TRBJ2-5 TRBV9 once TRBD1 CASGNPDRGYQETQYF TGTGCCAGCGGAAACCCCGACAGGGGTTACCAAGAGACCCAGTACTTC
TRBJ2-2 TRBV10-2 - - CASSVHANTGELFF TGCGCCAGCAGTGTCCACGCGAACACCGGGGAGCTGTTTTTT
TRBJ2-7 TRBV5-6 - - CASSLGVSSYEQYF TGTGCCAGCAGCTTGGGGGTTTCCTCCTACGAGCAGTACTTC
TRBJ2-1 TRBV9 - TRBD2 CASSDGTSPTEQFF TGTGCCAGCAGCGACGGGACTAGCCCCACCGAGCAGTTCTTC
TRBJ2-3 TRBV19 - TRBD1 CASIQSTGGSVTQYF TGTGCCAGTATCCAGAGCACAGGGGGTTCGGTTACGCAGTATTTT
TRBJ2-7 TRBV25-1 - TRBD2 CASSAAGETYEQYF TGTGCCAGCAGTGCCGCGGGAGAAACCTACGAGCAGTACTTC
TRBJ2-3 TRBV13 - - CASSSKVAADKGDTDTQYF TGTGCCAGCAGCTCGAAAGTAGCAGCGGATAAAGGGGACACAGATACGCAGTATTTT
TRBJ2-3 TRBV12-1 - - CASSCCTRTSGGADTQYF TGTGCCAGCAGCTGCTGTACTAGGACTAGCGGAGGGGCAGATACGCAGTATTTT
TRBJ2-3 TRBV5-8 - TRBD1 CASSSGQGGTTDTQYF TGTGCCAGCAGCTCCGGACAGGGGGGCACAACAGATACGCAGTATTTT
TRBJ2-7 TRBV11-2 once TRBD1 CASSLTGGFYEQYF TGTGCCAGCAGCTTGACAGGGGGGTTTTACGAGCAGTACTTC
TRBJ2-2 TRBV10-3 - - CAISDPVRDPGAGELFF TGTGCCATCAGTGACCCCGTCAGGGACCCCGGCGCCGGGGAGCTGTTTTTT
TRBJ1-2 TRBV28 - TRBD1 CASRTGTGVYGYTF TGTGCCAGCAGAACCGGGACAGGGGTCTATGGCTACACCTTC
TRBJ1-4 TRBV13 - - CASSLGGAGKKLFF TGTGCCAGCAGCTTAGGAGGGGCTGGGAAAAAACTGTTTTTT
TRBJ2-3 TRBV2 - - CASSAVGRVRTDTQYF TGTGCCAGCAGTGCCGTTGGGCGGGTTCGCACAGATACGCAGTATTTT
TRBJ2-7 TRBV27 - TRBD2 CASRMAGGFYEQYF TGTGCCAGCAGGATGGCGGGAGGATTCTACGAGCAGTACTTC
TRBJ2-5 TRBV13 - - CASSLGEGKTQYF TGTGCCAGCAGCTTAGGCGAGGGGAAGACCCAGTACTTC
TRBJ2-1 TRBV9 - - CASSVDRGDEQFF TGTGCCAGCAGCGTTGATAGGGGCGATGAGCAGTTCTTC
TRBJ2-2 TRBV30 few - CAWWDPTGELFF TGTGCCTGGTGGGACCCCACCGGGGAGCTGTTTTTT
TRBJ2-7 TRBV27 - TRBD1 CASSFGGGTGDTYEQYF TGTGCCAGCAGTTTCGGGGGCGGGACAGGGGATACCTACGAGCAGTACTTC
TRBJ2-3 TRBV10-3 - - CAIWDEGQYF TGTGCCATCTGGGACGAGGGCCAATATTTT
TRBJ1-2 TRBV27 - - CASSLSKGSWVHGYTF TGTGCCAGCAGTTTATCGAAAGGGTCCTGGGTGCATGGCTACACCTTC
TRBJ1-3 TRBV27 - - CASSLRQADTIYF TGTGCCAGCAGTTTGCGTCAGGCGGACACCATATATTTT
TRBJ2-7 TRBV5-6 - - CASSTYYEQYF TGTGCCAGCAGCACTTACTACGAGCAGTACTTC
TRBJ2-7 TRBV13 - TRBD2 CASSSGTRGLAGSPYEQYF TGTGCCAGCAGCTCAGGGACCAGGGGACTAGCGGGATCCCCCTACGAGCAGTACTTC
TRBJ2-4 TRBV12-5 once TRBD1 CASGWAQGAAKNIQYF TGTGCTAGTGGTTGGGCACAGGGGGCGGCCAAAAACATTCAGTACTTC
TRBJ1-2 TRBV5-4 - - CASSFGEEGGRGYTF TGTGCCAGCAGCTTCGGCGAAGAAGGGGGACGTGGCTACACCTTC
TRBJ2-7 TRBV7-3 - TRBD2 CASSPSNTGLVFHEQYF TGTGCCAGCAGCCCTTCCAACACAGGACTAGTCTTTCACGAGCAGTACTTC